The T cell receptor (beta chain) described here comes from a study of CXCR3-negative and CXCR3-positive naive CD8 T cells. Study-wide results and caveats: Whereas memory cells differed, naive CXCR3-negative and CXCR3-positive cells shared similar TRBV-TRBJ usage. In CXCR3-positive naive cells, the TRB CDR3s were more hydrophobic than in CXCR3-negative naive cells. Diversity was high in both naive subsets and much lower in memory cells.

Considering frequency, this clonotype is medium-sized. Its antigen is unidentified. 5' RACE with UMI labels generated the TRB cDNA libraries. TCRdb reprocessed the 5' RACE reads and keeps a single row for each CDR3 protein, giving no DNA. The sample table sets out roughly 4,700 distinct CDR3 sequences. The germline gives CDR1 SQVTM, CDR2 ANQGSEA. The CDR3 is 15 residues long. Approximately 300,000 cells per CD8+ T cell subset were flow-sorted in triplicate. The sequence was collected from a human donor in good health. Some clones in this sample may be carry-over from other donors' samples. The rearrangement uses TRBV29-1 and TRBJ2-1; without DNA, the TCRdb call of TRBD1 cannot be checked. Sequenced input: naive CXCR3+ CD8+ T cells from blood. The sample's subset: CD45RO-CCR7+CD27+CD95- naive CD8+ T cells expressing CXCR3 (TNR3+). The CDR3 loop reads CSVDPSGASYNEQFF.